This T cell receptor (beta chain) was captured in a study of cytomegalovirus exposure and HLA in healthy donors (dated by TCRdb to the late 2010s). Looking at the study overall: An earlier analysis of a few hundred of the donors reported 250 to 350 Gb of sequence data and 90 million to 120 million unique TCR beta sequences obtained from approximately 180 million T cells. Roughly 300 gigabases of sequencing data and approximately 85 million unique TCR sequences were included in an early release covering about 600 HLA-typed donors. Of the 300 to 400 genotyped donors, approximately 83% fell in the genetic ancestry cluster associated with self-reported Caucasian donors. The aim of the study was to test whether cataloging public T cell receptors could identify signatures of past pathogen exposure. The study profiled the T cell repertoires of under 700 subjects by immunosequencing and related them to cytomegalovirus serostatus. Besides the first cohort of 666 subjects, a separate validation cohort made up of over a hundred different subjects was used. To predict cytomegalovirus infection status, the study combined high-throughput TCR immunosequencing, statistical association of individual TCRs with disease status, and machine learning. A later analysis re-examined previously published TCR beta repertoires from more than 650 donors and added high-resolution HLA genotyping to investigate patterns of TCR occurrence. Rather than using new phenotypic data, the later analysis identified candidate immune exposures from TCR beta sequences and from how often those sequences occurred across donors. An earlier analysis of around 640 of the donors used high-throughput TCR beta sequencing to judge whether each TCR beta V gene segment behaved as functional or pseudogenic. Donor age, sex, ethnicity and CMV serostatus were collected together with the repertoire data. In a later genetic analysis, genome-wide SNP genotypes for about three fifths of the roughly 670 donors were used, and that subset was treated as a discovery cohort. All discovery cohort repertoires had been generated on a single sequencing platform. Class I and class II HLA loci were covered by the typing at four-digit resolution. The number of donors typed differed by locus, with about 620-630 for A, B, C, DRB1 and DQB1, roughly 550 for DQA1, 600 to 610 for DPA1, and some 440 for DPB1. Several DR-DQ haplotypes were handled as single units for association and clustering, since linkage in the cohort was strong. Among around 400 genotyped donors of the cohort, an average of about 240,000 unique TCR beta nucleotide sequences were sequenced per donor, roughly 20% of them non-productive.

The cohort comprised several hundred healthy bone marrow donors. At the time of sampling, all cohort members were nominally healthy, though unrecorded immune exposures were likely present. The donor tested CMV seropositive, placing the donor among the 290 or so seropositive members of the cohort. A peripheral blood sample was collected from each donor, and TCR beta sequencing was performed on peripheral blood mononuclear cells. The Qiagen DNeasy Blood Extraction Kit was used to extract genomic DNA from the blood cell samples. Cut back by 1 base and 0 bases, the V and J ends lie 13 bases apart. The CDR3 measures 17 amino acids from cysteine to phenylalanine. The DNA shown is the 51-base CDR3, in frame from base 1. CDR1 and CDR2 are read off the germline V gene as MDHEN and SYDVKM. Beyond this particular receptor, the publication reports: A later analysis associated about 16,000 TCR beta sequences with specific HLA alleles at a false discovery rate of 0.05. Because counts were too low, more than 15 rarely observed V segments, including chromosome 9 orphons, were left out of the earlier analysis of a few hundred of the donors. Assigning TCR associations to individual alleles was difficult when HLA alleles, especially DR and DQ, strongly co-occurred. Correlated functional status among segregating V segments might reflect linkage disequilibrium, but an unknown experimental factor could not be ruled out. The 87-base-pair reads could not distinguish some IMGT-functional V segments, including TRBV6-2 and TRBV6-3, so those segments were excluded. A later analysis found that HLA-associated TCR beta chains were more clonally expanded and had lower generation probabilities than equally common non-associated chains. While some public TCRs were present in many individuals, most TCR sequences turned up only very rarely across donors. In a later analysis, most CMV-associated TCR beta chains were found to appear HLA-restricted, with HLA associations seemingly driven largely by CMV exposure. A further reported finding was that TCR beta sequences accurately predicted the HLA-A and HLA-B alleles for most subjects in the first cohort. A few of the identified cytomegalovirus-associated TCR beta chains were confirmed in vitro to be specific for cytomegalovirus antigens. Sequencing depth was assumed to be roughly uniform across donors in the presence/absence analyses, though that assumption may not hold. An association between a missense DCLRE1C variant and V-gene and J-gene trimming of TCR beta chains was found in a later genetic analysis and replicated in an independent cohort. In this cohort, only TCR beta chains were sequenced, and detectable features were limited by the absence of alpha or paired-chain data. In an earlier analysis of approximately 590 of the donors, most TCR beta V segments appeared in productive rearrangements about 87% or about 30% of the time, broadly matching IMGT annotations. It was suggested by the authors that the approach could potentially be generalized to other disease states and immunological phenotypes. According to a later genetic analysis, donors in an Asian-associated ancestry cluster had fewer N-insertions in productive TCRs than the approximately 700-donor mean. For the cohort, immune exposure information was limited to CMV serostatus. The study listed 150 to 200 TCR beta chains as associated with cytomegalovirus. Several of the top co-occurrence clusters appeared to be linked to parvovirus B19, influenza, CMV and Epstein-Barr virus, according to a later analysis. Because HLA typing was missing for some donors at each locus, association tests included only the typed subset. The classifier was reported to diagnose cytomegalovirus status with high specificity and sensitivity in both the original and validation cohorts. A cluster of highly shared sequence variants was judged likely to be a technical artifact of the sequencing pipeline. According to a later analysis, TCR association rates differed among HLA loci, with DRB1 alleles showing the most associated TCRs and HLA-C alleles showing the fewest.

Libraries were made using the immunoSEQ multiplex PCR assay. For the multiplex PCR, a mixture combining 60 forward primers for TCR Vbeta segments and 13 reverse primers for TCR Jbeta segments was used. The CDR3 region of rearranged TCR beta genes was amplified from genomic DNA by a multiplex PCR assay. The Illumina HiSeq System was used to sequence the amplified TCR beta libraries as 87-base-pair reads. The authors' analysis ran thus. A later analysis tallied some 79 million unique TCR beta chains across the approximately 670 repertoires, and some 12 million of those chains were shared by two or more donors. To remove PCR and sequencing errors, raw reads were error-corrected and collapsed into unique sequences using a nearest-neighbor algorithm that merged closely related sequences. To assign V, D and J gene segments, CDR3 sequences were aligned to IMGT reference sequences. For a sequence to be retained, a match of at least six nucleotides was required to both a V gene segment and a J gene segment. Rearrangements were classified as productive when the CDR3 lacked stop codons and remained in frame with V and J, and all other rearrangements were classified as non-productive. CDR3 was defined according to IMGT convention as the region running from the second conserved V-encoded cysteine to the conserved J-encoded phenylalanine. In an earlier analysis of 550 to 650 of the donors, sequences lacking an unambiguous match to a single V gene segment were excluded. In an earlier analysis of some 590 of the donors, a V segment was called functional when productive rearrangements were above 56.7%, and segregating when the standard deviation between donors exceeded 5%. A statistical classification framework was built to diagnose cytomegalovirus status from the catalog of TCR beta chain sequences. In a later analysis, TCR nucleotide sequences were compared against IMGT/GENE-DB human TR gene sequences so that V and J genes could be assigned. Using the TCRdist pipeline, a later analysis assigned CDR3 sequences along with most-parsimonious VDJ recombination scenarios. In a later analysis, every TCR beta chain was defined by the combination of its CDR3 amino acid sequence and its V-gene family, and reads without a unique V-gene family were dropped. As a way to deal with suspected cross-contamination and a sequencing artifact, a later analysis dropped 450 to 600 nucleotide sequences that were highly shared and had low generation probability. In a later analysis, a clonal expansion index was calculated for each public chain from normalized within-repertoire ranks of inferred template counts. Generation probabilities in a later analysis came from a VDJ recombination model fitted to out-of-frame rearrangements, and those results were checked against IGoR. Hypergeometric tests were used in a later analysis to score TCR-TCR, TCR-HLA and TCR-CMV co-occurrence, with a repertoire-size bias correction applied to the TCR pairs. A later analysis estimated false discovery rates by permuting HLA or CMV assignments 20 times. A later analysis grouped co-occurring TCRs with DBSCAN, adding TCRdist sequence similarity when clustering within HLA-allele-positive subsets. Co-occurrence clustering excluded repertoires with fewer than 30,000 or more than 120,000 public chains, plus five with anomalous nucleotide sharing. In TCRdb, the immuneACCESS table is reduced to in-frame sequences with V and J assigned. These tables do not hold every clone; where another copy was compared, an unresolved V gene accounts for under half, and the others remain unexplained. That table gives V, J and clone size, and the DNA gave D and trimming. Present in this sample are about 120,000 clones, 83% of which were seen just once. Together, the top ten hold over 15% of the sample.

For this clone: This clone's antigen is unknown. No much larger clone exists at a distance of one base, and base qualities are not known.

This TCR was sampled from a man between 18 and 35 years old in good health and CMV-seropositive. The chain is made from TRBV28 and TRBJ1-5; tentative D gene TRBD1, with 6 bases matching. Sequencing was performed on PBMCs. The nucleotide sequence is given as TGTGCCAGCAGTTTATCCAAGGGACAAATTAGCAATCAGCCCCAGCATTTT. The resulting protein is CASSLSKGQISNQPQHF.